The 25 T cell receptor beta chains given below trace back to one sample, sequenced in a study of control samples from healthy donors and cancer patients. Measured with immunoSEQ multiplex PCR; TCRdb has only the in-frame clones, and not every one. The repertoire holds 110,000 or so clones, with 80% to 90% as singletons. Material for sequencing was blood. Receptors were obtained from a man younger than 40 in good health.

This clone has just one count. This chain uses TRBV10-3 with TRBJ1-1; D unresolved. Germline CDR1 ENHRY, CDR2 SYGVKD. There are 12 residues in the CDR3. Trimming cost V 3 bases and J 10 bases, with 12 bases left between them. The CDR3 spells CAISDGEGPAFF. In DNA form, the CDR3 reads TGTGCCATCAGTGATGGGGAGGGCCCAGCTTTCTTT.

This clone was seen a few times. This chain connects TRBV6-1 to TRBJ1-5; no firm D call. Trimming removed 3 bases at V and 0 bases at J, with 3 bases between. The length of the CDR3 is 13 residues. The V gene's germline CDR1 is MNHNS and CDR2 SASEGT. CDR3 region: CASSETSNQPQHF. CDR3 bases: TGTGCCAGCAGTGAGACTAGCAATCAGCCCCAGCATTTT.

V and J are TRBV12-3 or TRBV12-4 and TRBJ2-7, with D perhaps matching TRBD1 or TRBD2 (5 bases each). CDR3 length: 13 residues. Trimming pared 5 bases from V and 7 bases from J, leaving 15 bases between. The CDR3 sequence: CASSPSGPREQYF. The DNA for the CDR3 is TGTGCCAGCAGTCCCTCGGGACCAAGGGAGCAGTACTTC.

The chain combines TRBV14 with TRBJ2-2, with D perhaps TRBD1 (5 bases). This CDR3 has 15 residues. The germline V gene encodes CDR1 SGHDN and CDR2 FVKESK. Trimming took off 3 bases at V and 3 bases at J, with 11 bases between the two ends. The CDR3 sequence: CASSQNQGYTGELFF. CDR3 bases: TGTGCCAGCAGCCAGAATCAGGGTTACACCGGGGAGCTGTTTTTT.

The CDR3 is CAWGEGQPQHF. CDR3 nucleotide sequence: TGTGCTTGGGGGGAAGGTCAGCCCCAGCATTTT. The J gene is TRBJ1-5, the V gene TRBV2; maybe TRBD1 (5 bases). CDR3 length: 11 amino acids. The V gene's germline CDR1 is SNHLY and CDR2 FYNNEI.

The CDR3 DNA reads as TGCGCCAGCAGTGGGATTGGACGGACCACAGATACGCAGTATTTT. Translated, it gives CASSGIGRTTDTQYF. The V and J genes are TRBV10-1 and TRBJ2-3, with D unclear. V was cut by 4 bases and J by 2 bases, with 13 bases left in between. The germline V gene has CDR1 WNHNN and CDR2 SYGVQD (reference sequence). The CDR3 length is 15 residues.

This clone was seen a handful of times. V and J are TRBV18 and TRBJ1-2; D might be TRBD1 (5 bases). The CDR3 has 14 amino acids. Germline V gene sequence: CDR1 KGHSH, CDR2 LQKENI. Trimming stripped 5 bases from V and 4 bases from J, with 14 bases between. The CDR3 DNA sequence: TGTGCCAGCTCATCCGACGGGGGGAGCTATGGCTACACCTTC. Protein product: CASSSDGGSYGYTF.

The chain is built from TRBV19 and TRBJ2-7, with TRBD2 matching 10 bases. CDR1 is LNHDA and CDR2 is SQIVND in the germline V gene (reference sequence). The length of the CDR3 is 16 residues. The V gene end was trimmed by 4 bases and the J gene end by 4 bases; junction bases not matched to a gene: 10. CDR3 nucleotide sequence: TGTGCCAGTAGTAACCCCTGGACTAGCGGACATTACGAGCAGTACTTC. The encoded protein is CASSNPWTSGHYEQYF.

Ten or more counts support this clone. The chain recombines TRBV19 with TRBJ1-2, with D perhaps matching TRBD1 (5 bases). V lost 7 bases, J lost 5 bases, and 14 bases lay in between. The CDR3 runs to 13 residues. Germline assignment: CDR1 LNHDA and CDR2 SQIVND (reference sequence). CDR3 residues: CASKQDILYGYTF. Here the CDR3 DNA reads TGTGCCAGTAAACAGGACATACTGTATGGCTACACCTTC.

The chain links TRBV2 to TRBJ2-1, with D unresolved. V lost 6 bases and J 2 bases, leaving 11 bases between the germline ends. The length of the CDR3 is 14 residues. Per the germline V gene, CDR1 is SNHLY and CDR2 is FYNNEI. For the CDR3, the DNA is TGTGCCAGCAGCTTCGGACGAACCTACAATGAGCAGTTCTTC. It translates to CASSFGRTYNEQFF.

The chain combines TRBV5-1 with TRBJ1-3; 8 positions agree with TRBD1. CDR1 and CDR2 (germline): SGHRS, YFSETQ. The CDR3 extends over 15 amino acids. V was pared by 0 bases and J by 3 bases, with 2 bases of the junction left unmatched. The CDR3 sequence: CASSLGQGLGNTIYF. CDR3 DNA: TGCGCCAGCAGCTTGGGACAGGGGCTTGGAAACACCATATATTTT.

The genes are TRBV5-4 and TRBJ2-5; tentatively, D is TRBD2 (5 bases). V lost 0 bases and J lost 3, with 9 bases in between. This CDR3 contains 14 residues. Germline CDR1 reads SGHNT; CDR2 reads YYREEE (reference sequence). The CDR3, as DNA: TGTGCCAGCAGCTTGGCACTAGAGAAAGAGACCCAGTACTTC. This sequence encodes CASSLALEKETQYF.

V gene TRBV20-1 combines with J gene TRBJ1-2; D remains ambiguous. Looked up from germline, CDR1 is DFQATT and CDR2 is SNEGSKA (reference sequence). The CDR3 runs to 11 residues. V shed 2 bases and J shed 5 bases, with 6 bases lying between them. The CDR3: CSARTGYGYTF. The CDR3, as DNA: TGCAGTGCTAGAACGGGGTATGGCTACACCTTC.

The CDR3 here is CATSRDPVGSGANVLTF. CDR3 DNA sequence: TGTGCCACCAGCAGAGATCCAGTGGGCTCTGGGGCCAACGTCCTGACTTTC. The chain carries TRBV15 and TRBJ2-6; D remains unclear. Germline V gene lookup returns CDR1 LNHNV and CDR2 YYDKDF (reference sequence). CDR3 length: 17 residues. V was clipped by 0 bases and J by 0 bases, with 9 bases between them.

The chain couples TRBV30 to TRBJ1-4; D not resolved. V was shortened by 3 bases and J by 2 bases, with 7 bases between the two germline ends. This CDR3 region has 13 residues. Germline V gene lookup returns CDR1 GTSNPN and CDR2 SVGIG (reference sequence). The CDR3 nucleotides read TGTGCCTGGAGGGCGTTTACTAATGAAAAACTGTTTTTT. This sequence encodes CAWRAFTNEKLFF.

The genes are TRBV6-6 and TRBJ1-3; no definite D call. The V end was cut by 6 bases, the J end by 0 bases, with 9 bases between. The CDR3 runs 14 residues. Germline V gene data show CDR1 as MNHNY and CDR2 as SVGAGI (reference sequence). CDR3 DNA sequence: TGTGCCAGCAGAAGTAGCTCCTCTGGAAACACCATATATTTT. Translated: CASRSSSSGNTIYF.

This rearrangement joins TRBV29-1 to TRBJ2-7; TRBD1 or TRBD2 may be the D gene (5 bases each). The CDR3 totals 12 residues. Trimming pared 1 base from V and 2 bases from J, leaving 6 bases between. Per the germline V gene, CDR1 is SQVTM and CDR2 is ANQGSEA. CDR3 coding DNA: TGCAGCGTTGAAGTGGGGGCCTACGAGCAGTACTTC. Amino acid sequence: CSVEVGAYEQYF.

The chain links TRBV5-1 to TRBJ1-1; possible D gene TRBD1, 5 bases. V lost 1 base to trimming and J lost 10 bases, with 14 bases between them. This CDR3 is 13 amino acids long. CDR1 is SGHRS and CDR2 is YFSETQ in the germline V gene. CDR3 sequence: CASSLYREGVAFF. Here the CDR3 DNA reads TGCGCCAGCAGCTTGTACCGGGAAGGGGTAGCTTTCTTT.

J is TRBJ2-3 and V is TRBV7-3; the D gene could be TRBD1 or TRBD2 (6 bases each). There are 15 residues in the CDR3. Germline CDR1 SGHTA, CDR2 FQGTGA. Deletions cut 4 bases from V and 0 bases from J, with 11 bases between. The CDR3 nucleotides are TGTGCCAGCAGCTCAAGGGGGGAGAGCACAGATACGCAGTATTTT. Amino acid sequence: CASSSRGESTDTQYF.

The V gene is TRBV5-5, the J gene TRBJ1-6; 9 bases match TRBD1. This CDR3 has 15 residues. Germline CDR1 and CDR2: SGHKS and YYEKEE (reference sequence). V shed 4 bases, J shed 9 bases, and the junction held 8 bases outside the gene matches. CDR3 amino acids: CASSGQGIGASPLHF. In nucleotides, the CDR3 is TGTGCCAGCAGCGGACAGGGGATTGGAGCTTCACCCCTCCACTTT.

The chain carries TRBV27 and TRBJ1-6; the D gene is possibly TRBD1 (5 bases). Trimming took off 5 bases at V and 9 bases at J, with 17 bases between the two ends. There are 15 residues in the CDR3. Per the germline V gene, CDR1 is MNHEY and CDR2 is SMNVEV (reference sequence). The CDR3 loop is CASSLTRGSGSPLHF. The CDR3 region has the DNA TGTGCCAGCAGTCTCACCCGGGGCAGCGGTTCACCCCTCCACTTT.

The chain recombines TRBV18 with TRBJ2-2; D gene unclear. Trimming took 1 base from V and 7 from J, leaving 10 bases between them. Germline V lookup: CDR1 KGHSH, CDR2 LQKENI. The CDR3 runs to 14 residues. CDR3 sequence: CASSPRFSSGELFF. The DNA for the CDR3 is TGTGCCAGCTCACCACGTTTCTCGAGCGGGGAGCTGTTTTTT.

This clone was seen a few times. This CDR3 is CASSQDRVQAGELFF. The CDR3 DNA reads TGCGCCAGCAGCCAAGATCGCGTCCAGGCGGGGGAGCTGTTTTTT. The chain carries TRBV4-1 and TRBJ2-2; no clear D gene. Germline V CDR1 and CDR2: MGHRA, YSYEKL. CDR3 length equals 15 residues. V was clipped by 0 bases and J by 8 bases, with 13 bases between them.

This rearrangement joins TRBV2 to TRBJ1-1; D unresolved. Per germline, CDR1 SNHLY and CDR2 FYNNEI. The CDR3 runs to 14 residues. Deletions cut 3 bases from V and 8 bases from J, with 16 bases between. Written as DNA, the CDR3 is TGTGCCAGCAGTGACCCCCTCCGGCGGGCCGAAGCTTTCTTT. Protein product: CASSDPLRRAEAFF.

The chain has TRBV30 and TRBJ2-2; D is perhaps TRBD2 (5 bases). The V end lost 3 bases, the J end lost 2 bases, and 10 bases lay between the germline ends. Germline CDR1 GTSNPN, CDR2 SVGIG (reference sequence). This CDR3 comprises 14 residues. CDR3 in amino acids: CAWSSGINTGELFF. The CDR3 DNA reads as TGTGCCTGGAGCTCGGGGATTAACACCGGGGAGCTGTTTTTT.